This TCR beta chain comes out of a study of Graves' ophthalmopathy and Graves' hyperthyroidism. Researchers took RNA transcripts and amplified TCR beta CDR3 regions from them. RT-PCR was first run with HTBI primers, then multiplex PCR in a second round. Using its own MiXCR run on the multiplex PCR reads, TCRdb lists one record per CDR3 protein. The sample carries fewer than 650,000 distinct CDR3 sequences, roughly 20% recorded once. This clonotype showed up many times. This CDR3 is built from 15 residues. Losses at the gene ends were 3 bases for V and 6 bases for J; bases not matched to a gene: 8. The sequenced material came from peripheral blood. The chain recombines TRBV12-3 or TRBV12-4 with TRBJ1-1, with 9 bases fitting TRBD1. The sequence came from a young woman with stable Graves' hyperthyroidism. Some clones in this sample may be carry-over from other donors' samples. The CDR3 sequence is CASSFRDRVLAEAFF. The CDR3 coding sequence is TGTGCCAGCAGTTTCCGGGACAGGGTATTGGCTGAAGCTTTCTTT.